This T cell receptor beta chain was observed in a study of T cell changes during pregnancy in multiple sclerosis. Sequenced by immunoSEQ multiplex PCR; TCRdb stores in-frame clones only, minus some. The sample has 65,000 to 85,000 clones; under 90% are singletons. This CDR3 contains 17 residues. The V gene end was trimmed by 3 bases and the J gene end by 1 base; junction bases not matched to a gene: 9. The germline V gene has CDR1 LGHNA and CDR2 YSLEER. J is TRBJ2-7 and V is TRBV4-3, with 10 bases that match TRBD2. The sequences come from peripheral blood, collected after pregnancy. The TCR was taken from a female donor in good health, enrolled as a control in a pregnancy study. The CDR3 sequence: CASSHLIAGGSSYEQYF. The CDR3 DNA reads TGCGCCAGCAGCCACCTTATAGCGGGGGGCTCTTCCTACGAGCAGTACTTC.